This is a list of T cell receptor beta chains from one sample in a study of memory CD4+ T cells and cytomegalovirus serostatus. Measured with immunoSEQ multiplex PCR; TCRdb has only the in-frame clones, and not every one. The sample records roughly 86,000 clones, around 80% being singletons. The specimen sequenced was memory CD4+ T cells from blood. The receptor set was obtained from an adult in good health and CMV-seropositive. CDR3s include the opening cysteine and the closing phenylalanine or tryptophan. D genes are given only for firm matches. Clone size is not always given. Where it is, it says once, few, many or a class for expanded clones.

d_call,v_call,cdr3_length,j_call,clone_size,cdr3_aa,cdr3_nt
NA,TRBV28,15,TRBJ2-2,NA,CASSHRVRIAGELFF,TGTGCCAGCAGTCACAGGGTCCGAATTGCCGGGGAGCTGTTTTTT
TRBD1,TRBV19,16,TRBJ2-2,few,CASIRDSALSTGELFF,TGTGCCAGTATTCGGGACAGCGCGTTGTCAACCGGGGAGCTGTTTTTT
TRBD2,TRBV27,14,TRBJ2-7,NA,CASSRLALTYEQYF,TGTGCCAGCAGTAGACTAGCCCTGACCTACGAGCAGTACTTC
NA,TRBV11-2,13,TRBJ2-5,NA,CASSLDRQETQYF,TGTGCCAGCAGCTTAGACCGCCAAGAGACCCAGTACTTC
NA,TRBV6-5,16,TRBJ1-5,NA,CASSSRDIAINQPQHF,TGTGCCAGCAGTTCCCGGGACATAGCTATCAATCAGCCCCAGCATTTT
TRBD1,TRBV9,12,TRBJ2-7,NA,CASSRTGVVQYF,TGTGCCAGCAGCAGGACAGGGGTTGTGCAGTACTTC
NA,TRBV5-1,15,TRBJ2-3,NA,CASSLASKSADTQYF,TGCGCCAGCAGCTTGGCCTCGAAGAGCGCAGATACGCAGTATTTT
NA,TRBV7-9,14,TRBJ2-1,NA,CASSIWNKYNEQFF,TGTGCCAGCAGCATATGGAACAAATACAATGAGCAGTTCTTC
NA,TRBV9,12,TRBJ2-3,NA,CASSGQLDTQYF,TGTGCCAGCAGCGGACAATTAGATACGCAGTATTTT
NA,TRBV2,14,TRBJ2-1,NA,CASSERDFNNEQFF,TGTGCCAGCAGTGAACGGGACTTTAACAATGAGCAGTTCTTC
NA,TRBV28,17,TRBJ1-5,NA,CASSTIRDTLANQPQHF,TGTGCCAGCAGCACAATCCGGGACACCCTCGCCAATCAGCCCCAGCATTTT
TRBD2,TRBV7-2,13,TRBJ2-7,NA,CASSSGTKTEQYF,TGTGCCAGCAGCTCAGGGACTAAGACCGAGCAGTACTTC
TRBD1,TRBV19,16,TRBJ1-2,few,CASSTHRDRGNYGYTF,TGTGCCAGTAGTACTCACCGGGACAGGGGTAACTATGGCTACACCTTC
NA,TRBV7-9,11,TRBJ2-3,NA,CASSYGTTQYF,TGTGCCAGCAGCTATGGTACTACGCAGTATTTT
NA,TRBV27,15,TRBJ2-1,NA,CASSSSRIPGNEQFF,TGTGCCAGCAGCTCCTCTCGAATCCCGGGGAATGAGCAGTTCTTC
NA,TRBV5-1,14,TRBJ2-6,NA,CASSSTSGANVLTF,TGCGCCAGCAGCAGTACCTCTGGGGCCAACGTCCTGACTTTC
NA,TRBV7-9,18,TRBJ2-7,NA,CASSSPSWGTLSAYEQYF,TGTGCCAGCAGCTCACCTAGCTGGGGGACTCTGAGCGCTTACGAGCAGTACTTC
TRBD1,TRBV28,17,TRBJ1-1,NA,CASIGYQGEPSGTEAFF,TGTGCCAGCATCGGTTACCAGGGGGAGCCCTCTGGCACTGAAGCTTTCTTT
TRBD1,TRBV9,16,TRBJ2-1,NA,CASSEGQGASYNEQFF,TGTGCCAGCAGCGAGGGACAGGGGGCCTCCTACAATGAGCAGTTCTTC
NA,TRBV7-2,14,TRBJ1-4,NA,CASSQGQGREKLFF,TGTGCCAGCAGCCAAGGGCAGGGTAGAGAAAAACTGTTTTTT
NA,TRBV11-3,15,TRBJ2-3,once,CASSLMGGSTDTQYF,TGTGCCAGCAGCTTGATGGGGGGTAGCACAGATACGCAGTATTTT
NA,TRBV6-1,15,TRBJ2-5,NA,CASSEAWMYQETQYF,TGTGCCAGCAGTGAAGCTTGGATGTACCAAGAGACCCAGTACTTC
TRBD2,TRBV7-8,16,TRBJ2-7,NA,CASSLGLASGGYEQYF,TGTGCCAGCAGCTTAGGTTTGGCTAGCGGGGGCTACGAGCAGTACTTC
TRBD1,TRBV5-5,14,TRBJ1-2,NA,CASSLRQGWGGYTF,TGTGCCAGCAGCCTACGACAGGGGTGGGGTGGCTACACCTTC
TRBD2,TRBV30,14,TRBJ2-3,few,CAWNGGGSPDTQYF,TGTGCCTGGAACGGCGGCGGGAGCCCAGATACGCAGTATTTT
NA,TRBV28,14,TRBJ1-2,once,CASTLPRVNYGYTF,TGTGCCAGCACCCTCCCCAGGGTGAACTATGGCTACACCTTC
NA,TRBV16,14,TRBJ1-1,NA,CASSRVRMNTEAFF,TGTGCCAGCAGCCGAGTTCGGATGAACACTGAAGCTTTCTTT
NA,TRBV5-1,13,TRBJ2-7,NA,CASSLGGGDEQYF,TGCGCCAGCAGCTTAGGGGGAGGCGACGAGCAGTACTTC
NA,TRBV6-5,12,TRBJ2-2,NA,CASRVNTGELFF,TGTGCCAGCAGGGTGAACACCGGGGAGCTGTTTTTT
TRBD2,TRBV7-8,14,TRBJ2-7,NA,CASSLRLAGAEQYF,TGTGCCAGCAGCTTAAGGCTAGCGGGAGCCGAGCAGTACTTC
NA,TRBV30,16,TRBJ2-1,NA,CAWSVGGDPFYNEQFF,TGTGCCTGGAGTGTCGGGGGAGATCCCTTCTACAATGAGCAGTTCTTC
TRBD1,TRBV7-3,13,TRBJ1-2,few,CASSLGPGGGYTF,TGTGCCAGCAGCTTAGGGCCAGGGGGTGGCTACACCTTC
TRBD2,TRBV7-9,15,TRBJ2-3,many,CASSWGLPLGDTQYF,TGTGCCAGCAGCTGGGGACTACCCTTGGGGGATACGCAGTATTTT
NA,TRBV6-5,14,TRBJ2-3,few,CASSKRQSTDTQYF,TGTGCCAGCAGTAAACGACAAAGCACAGATACGCAGTATTTT
TRBD1,TRBV6-1,15,TRBJ2-3,once,CASSLGQGVSDTQYF,TGTGCCAGCAGTTTAGGACAGGGGGTTTCAGATACGCAGTATTTT
TRBD2,TRBV2,14,TRBJ2-7,NA,CASIPGSGIYEQYF,TGTGCCAGCATCCCAGGGAGCGGGATCTACGAGCAGTACTTC
NA,TRBV7-3,13,TRBJ2-3,NA,CASSFSHSDTQYF,TGTGCCAGCAGCTTTTCACATTCTGATACGCAGTATTTT
NA,TRBV2,16,TRBJ2-3,NA,CASKGSPGTFSDTQYF,TGTGCCAGCAAAGGAAGCCCCGGGACATTTTCAGATACGCAGTATTTT
NA,TRBV2,11,TRBJ2-3,NA,CASDPYDTQYF,TGTGCCAGCGACCCCTACGATACGCAGTATTTT
NA,TRBV28,15,TRBJ2-3,NA,CASTPLGTSTDTQYF,TGTGCCAGCACCCCCCTAGGGACTAGCACAGATACGCAGTATTTT
NA,TRBV10-1,12,TRBJ2-1,once,CASSERENEQFF,TGCGCCAGCAGTGAGAGGGAGAATGAGCAGTTCTTC
TRBD1,TRBV7-2,14,TRBJ2-5,NA,CASSLVTGGETQYF,TGTGCCAGCAGCTTAGTCACAGGGGGCGAGACCCAGTACTTC
NA,TRBV5-1,14,TRBJ1-2,NA,CASSRGSRNYGYTF,TGCGCCAGCAGTCGCGGGTCAAGAAACTATGGCTACACCTTC
NA,TRBV7-3,14,TRBJ2-3,NA,CASSQAGSTDTQYF,TGTGCCAGCAGTCAAGCGGGCAGCACAGATACGCAGTATTTT
NA,TRBV18,16,TRBJ2-7,NA,CASSPQGARMSYEQYF,TGTGCCAGCTCACCCCAAGGCGCCCGCATGTCCTACGAGCAGTACTTC
NA,TRBV6-1,13,TRBJ2-5,NA,CASSEAGKETQYF,TGTGCCAGCAGTGAAGCAGGGAAAGAGACCCAGTACTTC
NA,TRBV7-8,14,TRBJ1-5,NA,CASSSHVSGQPQHF,TGTGCCAGCAGCTCCCACGTTTCGGGGCAGCCCCAGCATTTT
NA,TRBV5-5,15,TRBJ1-2,NA,CASSWGTVANYGYTF,TGTGCCAGCAGCTGGGGCACAGTAGCTAACTATGGCTACACCTTC
NA,TRBV5-1,22,TRBJ2-2,NA,CASSLARPHLLYDKSNTGELFF,TGCGCCAGCAGCTTGGCCAGACCCCATTTGCTATATGACAAATCGAACACCGGGGAGCTGTTTTTT